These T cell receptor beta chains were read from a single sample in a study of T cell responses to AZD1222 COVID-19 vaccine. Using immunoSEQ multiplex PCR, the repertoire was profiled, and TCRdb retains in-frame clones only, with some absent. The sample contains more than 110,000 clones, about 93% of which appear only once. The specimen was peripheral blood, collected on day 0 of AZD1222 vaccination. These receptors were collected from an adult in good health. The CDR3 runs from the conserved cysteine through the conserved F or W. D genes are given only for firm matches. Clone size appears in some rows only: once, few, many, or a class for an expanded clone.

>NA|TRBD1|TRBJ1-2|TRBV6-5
TGTGCCAGCAGGAGGGACAGCGCCTTATCCGGCTACACCTTC
CASRRDSALSGYTF
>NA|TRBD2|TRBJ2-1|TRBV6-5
TGTGCCAGCAGTTCTCTAGCGGGGGGGTTAAATGAGCAGTTCTTC
CASSSLAGGLNEQFF
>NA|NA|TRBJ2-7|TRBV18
TGTGCCAGCTCACCCCCGGGTCCAGGTGGTACCTACGAGCAGTACTTC
CASSPPGPGGTYEQYF
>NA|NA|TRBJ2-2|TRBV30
TGTGCCTGGAGTGTACTCAACACCGGGGAGCTGTTTTTT
CAWSVLNTGELFF
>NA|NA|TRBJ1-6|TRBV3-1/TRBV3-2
TGTGCCAGCAGCCAAGTACCAGAGAATTCACCCCTCCACTTT
CASSQVPENSPLHF
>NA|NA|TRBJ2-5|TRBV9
TGTGCCAGCAACCTTGGACAGATCCAAGAGACCCAGTACTTC
CASNLGQIQETQYF
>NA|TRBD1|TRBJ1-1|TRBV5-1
TGCGCCAGCCTTAGGGGGACAGGGTCGAACACTGAAGCTTTCTTT
CASLRGTGSNTEAFF
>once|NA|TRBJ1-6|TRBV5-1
TGCGCCAGCAGCTTGCCGGGCGCAAATTCACCCCTCCACTTT
CASSLPGANSPLHF
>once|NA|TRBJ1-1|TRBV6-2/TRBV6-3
TGTGCCAGCAGTTACTCGATCGCACTGGCCCGAGCATGGAACACTGAAGCTTTCTTT
CASSYSIALARAWNTEAFF
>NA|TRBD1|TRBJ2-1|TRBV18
TGTGCCAGCTCACAAGGGACAGGGGGCCCACCTTGGGATGAGCAGTTCTTC
CASSQGTGGPPWDEQFF
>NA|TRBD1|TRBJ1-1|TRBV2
TGTGCCAGCAGTTGGGCGGGGACAGGGAGGAATTGGGGCACTGAAGCTTTCTTT
CASSWAGTGRNWGTEAFF
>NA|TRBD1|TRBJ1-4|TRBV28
TGTGCCAGCAGCCAACACGGGACAGGGGACGAAAAACTGTTTTTT
CASSQHGTGDEKLFF
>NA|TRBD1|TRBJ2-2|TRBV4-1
TGCGCCAGCAGCCAGGTGGACAGGGATGGCGGGGAGCTGTTTTTT
CASSQVDRDGGELFF
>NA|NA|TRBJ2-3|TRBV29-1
TGCAGCGTTGTATATCCGGCAGATACGCAGTATTTT
CSVVYPADTQYF
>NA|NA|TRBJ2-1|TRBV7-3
TGTGCCAGCAGCTTGGGGGGCGACTACAATGAGCAGTTCTTC
CASSLGGDYNEQFF
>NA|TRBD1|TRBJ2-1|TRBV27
TGTGCCAGCAGTTTCGGGACAGGGATGGAACAGTTCTTC
CASSFGTGMEQFF
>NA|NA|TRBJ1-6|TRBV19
TGTGCCAGTAGTTCAACAGAGTATTCACCCCTCCACTTT
CASSSTEYSPLHF
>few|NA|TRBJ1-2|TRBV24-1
TGTGCCACCAGTGATCCAGGTCAAGGGCCCGATGATGGCTACACCTTC
CATSDPGQGPDDGYTF
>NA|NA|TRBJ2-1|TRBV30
TGTGCCTGGAGCCCCGTTAGGAATGAGCAGTTCTTC
CAWSPVRNEQFF
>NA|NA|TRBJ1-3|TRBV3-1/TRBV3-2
TGTGCCAGCAGCCAAGTGCGGGTCTCTGGAAACACCATATATTTT
CASSQVRVSGNTIYF
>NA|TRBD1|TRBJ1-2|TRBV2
TGTGCCAGCAGTGAAGCTACCGGACAGGCAGGGGGCTACACCTTC
CASSEATGQAGGYTF
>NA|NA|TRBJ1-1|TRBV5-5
TGTGCCAGCAGCTTTCTTGGACACGGTGAAGCTTTCTTT
CASSFLGHGEAFF
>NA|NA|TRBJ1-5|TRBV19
TGTGCCAGTAGTTTCACACTCAATCAGCCCCAGCATTTT
CASSFTLNQPQHF
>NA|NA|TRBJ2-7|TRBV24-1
TGTGCCACCAGTGATTCCCGCCCAGGACAGAACCAGTACTTC
CATSDSRPGQNQYF
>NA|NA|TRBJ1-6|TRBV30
TGTGCCTGGACGCCCCAGTTATCGGTTAATTCACCCCTCCACTTT
CAWTPQLSVNSPLHF
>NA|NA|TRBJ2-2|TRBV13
TGTGCCAGCAGCTTAGCCTCGGGGGAGCTGTTTTTT
CASSLASGELFF
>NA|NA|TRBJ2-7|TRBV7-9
TGTGCCAGCAGCTACGACACCTACGAGCAGTACTTC
CASSYDTYEQYF
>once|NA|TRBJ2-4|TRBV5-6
TGTGCCAGCAGCTTTACTAGTCAAGATAAAAACATTCAGTACTTC
CASSFTSQDKNIQYF
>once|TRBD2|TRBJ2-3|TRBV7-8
TGTGCCAGCAGCTCCTCCAGCGGGGTAGATACGCAGTATTTT
CASSSSSGVDTQYF
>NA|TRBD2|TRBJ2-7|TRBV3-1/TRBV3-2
TGTGCCAGCAGCCATCCCCGCCCGGGGGGGCGCTACGAGCAGTACTTC
CASSHPRPGGRYEQYF
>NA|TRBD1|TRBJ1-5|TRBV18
TGTGCCAGCTCGCCGACAGGGTTCGTTGGCAATCAGCCCCAGCATTTT
CASSPTGFVGNQPQHF
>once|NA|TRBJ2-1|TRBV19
TGTGCCAGTAGTATAGCGGTAGCGGCCAATGAGCAGTTCTTC
CASSIAVAANEQFF
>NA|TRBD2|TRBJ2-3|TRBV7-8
TGTGCCAGCAGCTTAGTGGGGACTAGTCTATGGGATACGCAGTATTTT
CASSLVGTSLWDTQYF
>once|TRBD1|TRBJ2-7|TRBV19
TGTGCCAGTAGCCCCCAGACAGGGATCTACGAGCAGTACTTC
CASSPQTGIYEQYF
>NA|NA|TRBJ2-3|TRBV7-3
TGTGCCAGCAGCTTCAGCGGGCCCACAGATACGCAGTATTTT
CASSFSGPTDTQYF
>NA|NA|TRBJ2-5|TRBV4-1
TGCGCCAGCAGCCACGGGACTGTAGAGACCCAGTACTTC
CASSHGTVETQYF
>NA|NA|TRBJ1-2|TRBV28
TGTGCCAGCAGGGGCGGGTACCATGGCTACACCTTC
CASRGGYHGYTF
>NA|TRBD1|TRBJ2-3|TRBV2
TGTGCCAGAGACCTCAGGGGGCCCCTCACAGATACGCAGTATTTT
CARDLRGPLTDTQYF
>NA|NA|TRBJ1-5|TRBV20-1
TGCAGTGCTAGTCCCCGGCGGGCTAGGGGAGGCAATCAGCCCCAGCATTTT
CSASPRRARGGNQPQHF
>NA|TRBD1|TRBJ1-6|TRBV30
TGTGCCTGGAGTGTAGGAGGGACAGGGCATTCACCCCTCCACTTT
CAWSVGGTGHSPLHF
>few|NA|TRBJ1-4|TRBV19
TGTGCCAGTAGGCTAATTGCAACTAATGAAAAACTGTTTTTT
CASRLIATNEKLFF
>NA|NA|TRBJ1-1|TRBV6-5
TGTGCCAGCAGGGACCACGGGGGACTGAACACTGAAGCTTTCTTT
CASRDHGGLNTEAFF
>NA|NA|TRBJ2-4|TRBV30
TGTGCCTACTGGACACCAGCCAAAAACATTCAGTACTTC
CAYWTPAKNIQYF
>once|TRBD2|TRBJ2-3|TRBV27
TGTGCCAGCAGTTCATCCCCGGGGAGGGGTACAGATACGCAGTATTTT
CASSSSPGRGTDTQYF
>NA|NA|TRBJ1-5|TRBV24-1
TGTGCCACCAGTGACACCAAGACTAGCAATCAGCCCCAGCATTTT
CATSDTKTSNQPQHF
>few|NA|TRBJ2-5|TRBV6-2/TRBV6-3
TGTGCCAGCAACCCCGGGCCAGCCCAGGGGACCCAGTACTTC
CASNPGPAQGTQYF
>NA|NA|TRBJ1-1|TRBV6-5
TGTGCCAGCAGATTCCAGCAAGACACTGAAGCTTTCTTT
CASRFQQDTEAFF
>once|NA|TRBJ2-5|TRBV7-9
TGTGCCAGCAGCCTACCGGCGGGCCACCAAGAGACCCAGTACTTC
CASSLPAGHQETQYF
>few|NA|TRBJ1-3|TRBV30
TGTGCCTGGAGTTCCAGTGGAGGAAACACCATATATTTT
CAWSSSGGNTIYF
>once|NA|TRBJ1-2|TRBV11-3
TGTGCCAGCAGCCCCTATCCGGGACAACCTAACTATGGCTACACCTTC
CASSPYPGQPNYGYTF
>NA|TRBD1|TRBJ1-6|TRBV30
TGTGCCTGGTCCGGCCGGGGACAGGGGACTTCACCCCTCCACTTT
CAWSGRGQGTSPLHF
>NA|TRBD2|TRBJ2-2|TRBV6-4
TGTGCCAGCAGTCCCCGGGGGGAGGACACCGGGGAGCTGTTTTTT
CASSPRGEDTGELFF
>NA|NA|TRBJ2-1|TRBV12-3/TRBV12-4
TGTGCCAGCAGTTTCCGCTACAATGAGCAGTTCTTC
CASSFRYNEQFF
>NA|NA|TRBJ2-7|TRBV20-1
TGCAGTGCTGTCTCCTACGAGCAGTACTTC
CSAVSYEQYF
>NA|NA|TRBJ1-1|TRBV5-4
TGTGCCAGCGGCTCAATAGGGGACACTGAAGCTTTCTTT
CASGSIGDTEAFF
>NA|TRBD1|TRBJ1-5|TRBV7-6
TGTGCCAGCAGCCAAAATAATGGACAGGGAGGGCTTCAGCATTTT
CASSQNNGQGGLQHF
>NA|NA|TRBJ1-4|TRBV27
TGTGCCAGCAGTTTAAAAGGCACTTCTAGGGGGGAAAAACTGTTTTTT
CASSLKGTSRGEKLFF
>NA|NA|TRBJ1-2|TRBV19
TGTGCCAGTAGCCCTCGGGTCGGAGCTAACTATGGCTACACCTTC
CASSPRVGANYGYTF
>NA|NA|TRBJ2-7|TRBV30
TGTGCCTGGAGTCGGGGGCTTTACGAGCAGTACTTC
CAWSRGLYEQYF
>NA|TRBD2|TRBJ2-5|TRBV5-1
TGCGCCAGCAGGACTAGCGGGGAAGAGACCCAGTACTTC
CASRTSGEETQYF